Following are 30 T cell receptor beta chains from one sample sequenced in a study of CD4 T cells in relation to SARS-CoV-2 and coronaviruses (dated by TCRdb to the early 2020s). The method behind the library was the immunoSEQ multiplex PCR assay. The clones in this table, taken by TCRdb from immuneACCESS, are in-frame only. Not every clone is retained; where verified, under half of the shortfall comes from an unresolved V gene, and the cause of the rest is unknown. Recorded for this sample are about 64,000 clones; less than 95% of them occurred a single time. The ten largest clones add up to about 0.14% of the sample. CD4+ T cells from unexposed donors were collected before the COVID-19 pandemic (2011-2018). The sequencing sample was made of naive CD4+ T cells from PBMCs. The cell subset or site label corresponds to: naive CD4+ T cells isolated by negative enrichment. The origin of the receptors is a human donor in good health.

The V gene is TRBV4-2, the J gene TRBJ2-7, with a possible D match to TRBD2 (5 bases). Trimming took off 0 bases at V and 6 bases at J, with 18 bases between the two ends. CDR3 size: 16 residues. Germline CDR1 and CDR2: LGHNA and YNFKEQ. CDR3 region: CASSQDPEGVPREQYF. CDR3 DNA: TGTGCCAGCAGCCAAGATCCAGAGGGTGTCCCGCGCGAGCAGTACTTC.

CDR3 nucleotides: TGCGCCAGCAGCTTGGCTTCGGAGACCCAGTACTTC. Translation gives CASSLASETQYF. The rearrangement joins TRBV5-1 to TRBJ2-5, with unresolved D. The CDR3 consists of 12 residues. Germline V gene sequence: CDR1 SGHRS, CDR2 YFSETQ. V was trimmed by 0 bases and J by 5 bases, leaving 5 bases between them. The variable domain in full, completed from reference TRBV5-1 and TRBJ2-5, reads KAGVTQTPRYLIKTRGQQVTLSCSPISGHRSVSWYQQTPGQGLQFLFEYFSETQRNKGNFPGRFSGRQFSNSRSEMNVSTLELGDSALYLCASSLASETQYFGPGTRLLVL.

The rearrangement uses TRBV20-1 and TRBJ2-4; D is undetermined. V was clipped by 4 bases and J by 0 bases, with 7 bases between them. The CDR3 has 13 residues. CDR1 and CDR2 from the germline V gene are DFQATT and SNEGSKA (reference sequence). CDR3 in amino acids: CSATDLAKNIQYF. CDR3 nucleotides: TGCAGTGCTACTGATCTAGCCAAAAACATTCAGTACTTC.

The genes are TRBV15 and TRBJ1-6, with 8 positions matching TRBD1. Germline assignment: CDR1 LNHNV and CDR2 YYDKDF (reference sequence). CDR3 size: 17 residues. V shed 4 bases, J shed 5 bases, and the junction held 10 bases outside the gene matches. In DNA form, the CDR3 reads TGTGCCACCAGCATGGATATCAGACAGGGGAATAATTCACCCCTCCACTTT. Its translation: CATSMDIRQGNNSPLHF.

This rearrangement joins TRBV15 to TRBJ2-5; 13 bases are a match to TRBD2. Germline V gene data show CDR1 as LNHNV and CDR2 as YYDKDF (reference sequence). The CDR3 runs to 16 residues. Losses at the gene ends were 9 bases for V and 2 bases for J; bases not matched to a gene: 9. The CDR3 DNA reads TGTGCCACGACGGGGACTAGCGGGAACCCTCAAGAGACCCAGTACTTC. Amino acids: CATTGTSGNPQETQYF.

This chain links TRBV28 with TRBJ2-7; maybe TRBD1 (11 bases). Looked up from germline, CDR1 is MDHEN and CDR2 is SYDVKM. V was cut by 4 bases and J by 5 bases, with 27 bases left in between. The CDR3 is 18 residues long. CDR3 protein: CASSWGQGGAGGRDEQYF. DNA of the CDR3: TGTGCCAGCAGTTGGGGACAGGGGGGAGCGGGAGGGAGAGACGAGCAGTACTTC.

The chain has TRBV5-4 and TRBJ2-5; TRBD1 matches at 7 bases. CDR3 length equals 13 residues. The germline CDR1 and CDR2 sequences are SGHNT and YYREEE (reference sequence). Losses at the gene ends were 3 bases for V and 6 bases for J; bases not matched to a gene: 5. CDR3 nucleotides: TGTGCCAGCAGCTCGACAGGGAAGAAGACCCAGTACTTC. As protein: CASSSTGKKTQYF.

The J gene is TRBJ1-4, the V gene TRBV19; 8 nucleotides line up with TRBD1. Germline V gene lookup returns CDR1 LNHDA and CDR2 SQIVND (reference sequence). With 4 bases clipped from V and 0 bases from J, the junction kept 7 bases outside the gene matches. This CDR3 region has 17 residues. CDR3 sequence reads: CASSTPGQGATNEKLFF. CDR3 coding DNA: TGTGCCAGTAGTACCCCAGGACAGGGCGCAACTAATGAAAAACTGTTTTTT.

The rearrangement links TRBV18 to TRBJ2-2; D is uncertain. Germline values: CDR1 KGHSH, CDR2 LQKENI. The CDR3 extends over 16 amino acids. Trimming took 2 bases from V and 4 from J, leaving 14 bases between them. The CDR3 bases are TGTGCCAGCTCACCATCCAGGCTCTCTATCACCGGGGAGCTGTTTTTT. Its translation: CASSPSRLSITGELFF.

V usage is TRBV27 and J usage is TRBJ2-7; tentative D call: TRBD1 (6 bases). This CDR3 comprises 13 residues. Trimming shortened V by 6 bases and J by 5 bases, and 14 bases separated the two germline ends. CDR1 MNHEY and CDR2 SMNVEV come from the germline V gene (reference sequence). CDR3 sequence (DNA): TGTGCCAGCAGGTTACAGGGCCGGAACGAGCAGTACTTC. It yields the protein CASRLQGRNEQYF.

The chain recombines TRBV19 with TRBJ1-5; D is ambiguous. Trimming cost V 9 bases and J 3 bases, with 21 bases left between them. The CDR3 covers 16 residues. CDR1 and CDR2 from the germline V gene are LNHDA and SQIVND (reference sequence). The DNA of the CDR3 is TGTGCCAGCCGACTGCAGCTATATAGATCCAATCAGCCCCAGCATTTT. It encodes CASRLQLYRSNQPQHF.

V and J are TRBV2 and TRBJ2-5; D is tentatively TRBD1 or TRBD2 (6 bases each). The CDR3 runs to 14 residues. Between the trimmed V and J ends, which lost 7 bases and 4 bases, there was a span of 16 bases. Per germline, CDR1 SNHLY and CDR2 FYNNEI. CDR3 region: CASTPRWGAETQYF. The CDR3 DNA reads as TGTGCCAGCACCCCGAGATGGGGGGCAGAGACCCAGTACTTC.

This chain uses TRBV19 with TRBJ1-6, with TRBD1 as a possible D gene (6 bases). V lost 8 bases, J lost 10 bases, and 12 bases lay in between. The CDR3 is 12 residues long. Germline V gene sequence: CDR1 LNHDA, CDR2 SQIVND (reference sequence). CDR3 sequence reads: CASSGVGSPLHF. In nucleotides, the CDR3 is TGTGCCAGTTCAGGGGTGGGATCACCCCTCCACTTT.

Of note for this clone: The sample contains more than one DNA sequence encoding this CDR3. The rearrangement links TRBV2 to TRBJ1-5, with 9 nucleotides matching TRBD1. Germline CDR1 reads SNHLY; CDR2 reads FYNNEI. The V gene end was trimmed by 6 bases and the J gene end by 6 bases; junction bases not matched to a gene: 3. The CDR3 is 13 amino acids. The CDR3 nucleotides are TGTGCCAGCAGGGGACAGGGAGGTCAGCCCCAGCATTTT. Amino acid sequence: CASRGQGGQPQHF.

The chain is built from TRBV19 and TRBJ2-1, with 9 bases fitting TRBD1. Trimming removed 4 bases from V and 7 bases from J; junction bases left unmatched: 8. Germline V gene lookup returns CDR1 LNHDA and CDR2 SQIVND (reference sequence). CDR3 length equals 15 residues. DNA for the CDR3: TGTGCCAGTAGTAAGCCGGGGACAGGGATGAATGAGCAGTTCTTC. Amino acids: CASSKPGTGMNEQFF.

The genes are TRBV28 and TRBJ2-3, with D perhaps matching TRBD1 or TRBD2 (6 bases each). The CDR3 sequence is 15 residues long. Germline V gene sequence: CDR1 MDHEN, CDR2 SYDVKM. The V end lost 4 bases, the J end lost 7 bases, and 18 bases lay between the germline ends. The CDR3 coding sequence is TGTGCCAGCAGTTCCAACAGGGATGGGAGGTATACGCAGTATTTT. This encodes CASSSNRDGRYTQYF.

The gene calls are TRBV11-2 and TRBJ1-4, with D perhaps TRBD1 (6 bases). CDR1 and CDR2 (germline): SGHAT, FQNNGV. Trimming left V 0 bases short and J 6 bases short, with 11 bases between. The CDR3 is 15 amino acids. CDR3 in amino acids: CASSLDLNRDEKLFF. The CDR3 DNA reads TGTGCCAGCAGCTTAGATCTAAACAGGGATGAAAAACTGTTTTTT.

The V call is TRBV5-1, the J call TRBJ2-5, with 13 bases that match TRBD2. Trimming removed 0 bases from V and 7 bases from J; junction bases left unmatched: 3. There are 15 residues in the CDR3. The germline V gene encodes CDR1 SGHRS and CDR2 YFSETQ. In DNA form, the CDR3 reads TGCGCCAGCAGCTTGGGGACTAGCGGGAGTGTGACCCAGTACTTC. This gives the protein CASSLGTSGSVTQYF.

As DNA, the CDR3 is TGTGCCAGTAGTATACTGTCGGGAAGCAATGAGCAGTTCTTC. It is translated as CASSILSGSNEQFF. The rearrangement links TRBV19 to TRBJ2-1; a weak D match, TRBD2 (5 bases). Per germline, CDR1 LNHDA and CDR2 SQIVND (reference sequence). This CDR3 region has 14 residues. Between the trimmed V and J ends, which lost 2 bases and 6 bases, there was a span of 11 bases. Combining the CDR3 with reference TRBV19 and TRBJ2-1 gives the whole variable domain DGGITQSPKYLFRKEGQNVTLSCEQNLNHDAMYWYRQDPGQGLRLIYYSQIVNDFQKGDIAEGYSVSREKKESFPLTVTSAQKNPTAFYLCASSILSGSNEQFFGPGTRLTVL.

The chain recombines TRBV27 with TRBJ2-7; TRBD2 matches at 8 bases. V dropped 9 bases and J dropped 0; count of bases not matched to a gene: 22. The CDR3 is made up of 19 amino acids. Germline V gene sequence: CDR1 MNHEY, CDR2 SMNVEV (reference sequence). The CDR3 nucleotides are TGTGCCAGGCTCCCGCGGGGGGCCTTTCGCGGACAGAGCTCCTACGAGCAGTACTTC. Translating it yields CARLPRGAFRGQSSYEQYF.

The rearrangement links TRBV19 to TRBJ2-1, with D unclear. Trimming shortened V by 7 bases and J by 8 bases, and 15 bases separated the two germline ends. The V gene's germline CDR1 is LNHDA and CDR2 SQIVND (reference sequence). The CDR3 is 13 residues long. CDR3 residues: CASKDAPVDEQFF. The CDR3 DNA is TGTGCCAGTAAGGACGCCCCGGTCGATGAGCAGTTCTTC.

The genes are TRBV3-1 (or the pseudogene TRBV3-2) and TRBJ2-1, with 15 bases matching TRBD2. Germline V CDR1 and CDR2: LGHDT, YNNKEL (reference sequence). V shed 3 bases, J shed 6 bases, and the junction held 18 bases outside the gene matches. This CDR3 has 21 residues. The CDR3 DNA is TGTGCCAGCAGCCACCTCCTTGGGACGGGGACTAGCGGGAGGACAACCAATGAGCAGTTCTTC. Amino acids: CASSHLLGTGTSGRTTNEQFF.

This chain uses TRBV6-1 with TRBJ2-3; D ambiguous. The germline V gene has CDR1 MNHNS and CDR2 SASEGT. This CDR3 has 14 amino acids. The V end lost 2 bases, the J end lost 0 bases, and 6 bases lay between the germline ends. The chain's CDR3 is CASSEMTSTDTQYF. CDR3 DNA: TGTGCCAGCAGTGAAATGACTAGCACAGATACGCAGTATTTT.

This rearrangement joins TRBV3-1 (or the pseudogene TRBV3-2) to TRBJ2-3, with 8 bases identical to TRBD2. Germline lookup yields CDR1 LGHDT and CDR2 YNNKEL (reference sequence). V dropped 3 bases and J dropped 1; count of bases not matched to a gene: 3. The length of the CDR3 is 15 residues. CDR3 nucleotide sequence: TGTGCCAGCAGCCAGGGACTAGGGGGCACAGATACGCAGTATTTT. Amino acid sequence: CASSQGLGGTDTQYF.

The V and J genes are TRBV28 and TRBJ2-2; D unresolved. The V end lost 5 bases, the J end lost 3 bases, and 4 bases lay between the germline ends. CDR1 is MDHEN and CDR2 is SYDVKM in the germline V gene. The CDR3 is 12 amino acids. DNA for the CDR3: TGTGCCAGCAGTCTATACACCGGGGAGCTGTTTTTT. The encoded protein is CASSLYTGELFF.

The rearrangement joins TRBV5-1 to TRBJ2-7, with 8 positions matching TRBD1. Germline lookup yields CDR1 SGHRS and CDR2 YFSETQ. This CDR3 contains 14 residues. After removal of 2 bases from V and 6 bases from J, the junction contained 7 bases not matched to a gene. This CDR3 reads CASSFQGAQGEQYF. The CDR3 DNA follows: TGCGCCAGCAGCTTTCAGGGGGCGCAAGGCGAGCAGTACTTC.

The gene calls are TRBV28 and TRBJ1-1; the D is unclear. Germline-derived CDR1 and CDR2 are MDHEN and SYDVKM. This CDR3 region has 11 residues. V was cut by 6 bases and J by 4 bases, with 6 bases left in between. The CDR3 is CASRLPTEAFF. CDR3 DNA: TGTGCCAGCAGACTGCCCACTGAAGCTTTCTTT.

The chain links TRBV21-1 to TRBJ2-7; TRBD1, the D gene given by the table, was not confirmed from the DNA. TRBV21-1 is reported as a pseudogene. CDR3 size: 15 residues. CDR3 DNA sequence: TGTGCCAGCAGCCAAAAGACAGGGTCCTTGCTCGAGCAGTACTTC. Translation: CASSQKTGSLLEQYF.

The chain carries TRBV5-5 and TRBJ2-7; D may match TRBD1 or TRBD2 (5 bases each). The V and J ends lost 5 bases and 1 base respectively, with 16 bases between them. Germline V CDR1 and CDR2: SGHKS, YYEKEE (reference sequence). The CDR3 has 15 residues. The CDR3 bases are TGTGCCAGCAGGTTAAGGTTGGGGGTATCCTACGAGCAGTACTTC. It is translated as CASRLRLGVSYEQYF.

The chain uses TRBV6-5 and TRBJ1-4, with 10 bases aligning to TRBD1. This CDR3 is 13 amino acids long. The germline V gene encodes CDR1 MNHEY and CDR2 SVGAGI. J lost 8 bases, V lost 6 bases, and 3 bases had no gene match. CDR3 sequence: CASSRDRGEKLFF. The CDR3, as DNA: TGTGCCAGCAGCCGGGACAGGGGCGAAAAACTGTTTTTT.